The 29 T cell receptor beta chains listed next were all sequenced from one sample in a study of Tregs in tolerant kidney transplant recipients. Using immunoSEQ multiplex PCR, the repertoire was profiled, and TCRdb retains in-frame clones only, with some absent. The sample records 90,000 to 150,000 clones, roughly 93% being singletons. Sequencing was carried out using CD4+ T cells from blood. The receptor source for this set is a human donor in good health.

J is TRBJ2-7 and V is TRBV19; 14 nucleotides line up with TRBD2. Trimming cost V 0 bases and J 5 bases; bases outside gene matches: 24. This CDR3 is 23 amino acids long. Germline-derived CDR1 and CDR2 are LNHDA and SQIVND (reference sequence). CDR3 residues: CASSIDRTGAQTGTSGRVNEQYF. The CDR3 coding sequence is TGTGCCAGTAGTATAGACCGGACAGGGGCCCAAACCGGGACTAGCGGGAGAGTTAACGAGCAGTACTTC.

The rearrangement links TRBV6-5 to TRBJ2-7, with 9 bases fitting TRBD1. CDR1 is MNHEY, CDR2 SVGAGI, per germline. The CDR3 loop spans 16 amino acids. V was pared by 2 bases and J by 4 bases, with 9 bases of the junction left unmatched. The CDR3 loop reads CASSYNPAGQGYEQYF. DNA of the CDR3: TGTGCCAGCAGTTACAATCCCGCGGGACAGGGTTACGAGCAGTACTTC.

The chain recombines TRBV19 with TRBJ1-4, with D tentatively TRBD1 (6 bases). CDR3 length: 14 residues. Germline loops: CDR1 LNHDA, CDR2 SQIVND (reference sequence). Trimming took off 6 bases at V and 7 bases at J, with 15 bases between the two ends. In DNA, the CDR3 is TGTGCCAGTAGAAGTGGGACAATGGGTGAAAAACTGTTTTTT. This translates into CASRSGTMGEKLFF.

The chain has TRBV21-1 and TRBJ2-3; the tabulated D call, TRBD2, remains unverified against the DNA. TRBV21-1 is listed as a pseudogene. The CDR3 is 16 residues long. CDR3 region: CASSKIRGPGEDTQYF. The CDR3 DNA reads as TGTGCCAGCAGCAAAATTAGGGGACCGGGGGAAGATACGCAGTATTTT.

CDR3 DNA: TGTGCCAGCAGCTTGATAGAACATCAGCCCCAGCATTTT. Protein product: CASSLIEHQPQHF. The chain joins TRBV11-2 to TRBJ1-5; D uncertain. Germline CDR1 and CDR2: SGHAT and FQNNGV. V shed 3 bases and J shed 5 bases, with 8 bases lying between them. The CDR3 sequence is 13 residues long.

This clone has a single count. This CDR3 is also generated by other DNA sequences in the sample. This chain links TRBV19 with TRBJ1-2; D is unresolved. The CDR3 is made up of 12 amino acids. Germline CDR1 is LNHDA and CDR2 is SQIVND (reference sequence). V lost 3 bases, J lost 8 bases, and 10 bases lay in between. The DNA of the CDR3 is TGTGCCAGTAGTATCGAAGGGTACGGCTACACCTTC. Its protein product is CASSIEGYGYTF.

V gene TRBV6-1 combines with J gene TRBJ2-7; no clear D gene. There are 14 residues in the CDR3. The germline gives CDR1 MNHNS, CDR2 SASEGT. V was cut by 6 bases and J by 3 bases, with 15 bases left in between. In DNA, the CDR3 is TGTGCCAGCAGGCCACACGGATCCCTCTACGAGCAGTACTTC. Translating it yields CASRPHGSLYEQYF.

V gene TRBV18 combines with J gene TRBJ2-7, with 11 bases fitting TRBD2. V lost 5 bases and J lost 7; bases outside the gene matches: 10. This CDR3 is built from 15 residues. Germline V gives CDR1 KGHSH, CDR2 LQKENI. CDR3 sequence: CASSSRLAGIQEQYF. As DNA, the CDR3 is TGTGCCAGCTCATCCCGACTAGCGGGAATCCAAGAGCAGTACTTC.

The chain carries TRBV7-6 and TRBJ2-7; 9 positions match TRBD2. The germline V gene has CDR1 SGHVS and CDR2 FNYEAQ. Trimming took 0 bases from V and 4 from J; bases not matched to a gene: 4. The length of the CDR3 is 15 residues. CDR3 sequence reads: CASSLAGTSLYEQYF. The CDR3 coding sequence is TGTGCCAGCAGCTTAGCCGGGACTAGCTTGTACGAGCAGTACTTC.

The table lists this clone with a count of one. The J gene is TRBJ2-3, the V gene TRBV6-5, with 8 positions matching TRBD1. This CDR3 is built from 15 residues. The ends lost 4 bases at V and 0 bases at J; junction bases unmatched: 3. Germline V gene sequence: CDR1 MNHEY, CDR2 SVGAGI. CDR3 nucleotides: TGTGCCAGCAGTTTTGGACAGGGTAGCACAGATACGCAGTATTTT. Translated, it gives CASSFGQGSTDTQYF.

The CDR3 DNA is TGTGCCAGCAGATTCGGAGAAAGCAATCAGCCCCAGCATTTT. Translated, it gives CASRFGESNQPQHF. V gene TRBV2 combines with J gene TRBJ1-5; no reliable D call. Deletions cut 6 bases from V and 1 base from J, with 10 bases between. The germline gives CDR1 SNHLY, CDR2 FYNNEI. The CDR3 consists of 14 residues.

The chain recombines TRBV4-1 with TRBJ2-7, with TRBD2 matching over 9 bases. J lost 3 bases, V lost 4 bases, and 7 bases had no gene match. The germline V gene encodes CDR1 MGHRA and CDR2 YSYEKL. This CDR3 is 15 amino acids long. The CDR3 region is CASSLGREGLYEQYF. The CDR3 DNA follows: TGCGCCAGCAGCCTAGGGCGGGAGGGCCTCTACGAGCAGTACTTC.

The DNA of the CDR3 is TGTGCCAGTACTGGGGCCGGGACCTCCCGAGATACGCAGTATTTT. It codes for CASTGAGTSRDTQYF. The chain employs TRBV19 and TRBJ2-3; D may match TRBD1 or TRBD2 (5 bases each). This CDR3 spans 15 amino acids. The V gene's germline CDR1 is LNHDA and CDR2 SQIVND (reference sequence). V dropped 7 bases and J dropped 5 bases, with 19 bases sitting between them.

The V call is TRBV6-6, the J call TRBJ2-1, with 9 bases identical to TRBD1. Per germline, CDR1 MNHNY and CDR2 SVGAGI (reference sequence). This CDR3 spans 15 amino acids. V shed 3 bases and J 8 bases; nucleotides not matched to a gene: 8. The CDR3 DNA is TGTGCCAGCAGTTATCACGGACAGGGGAACGATGAGCAGTTCTTC. This sequence encodes CASSYHGQGNDEQFF.

The rearrangement links TRBV2 to TRBJ1-2; D is unresolved. This CDR3 is 14 amino acids long. V lost 3 bases, J lost 7 bases, and 15 bases lay in between. The V gene's germline CDR1 is SNHLY and CDR2 FYNNEI. As DNA, the CDR3 is TGTGCCAGCAGTGAGGTCGTCAGGATCTCTGGCTACACCTTC. Amino acid sequence: CASSEVVRISGYTF.

The V call is TRBV25-1, the J call TRBJ1-1; TRBD1 agrees at 9 bases. J lost 0 bases, V lost 2 bases, and 4 bases had no gene match. The CDR3 loop spans 16 amino acids. CDR1 MGHDK and CDR2 SYGVNS come from the germline V gene. The CDR3 spells CASSETGQGLNTEAFF. As DNA, the CDR3 is TGTGCCAGCAGTGAAACGGGACAGGGTTTGAACACTGAAGCTTTCTTT.

The rearrangement joins TRBV2 to TRBJ1-1; the D gene is possibly TRBD1 (6 bases). Germline CDR1 and CDR2: SNHLY and FYNNEI. The length of the CDR3 is 13 residues. Deletions cut 9 bases from V and 3 bases from J, with 14 bases between. The chain's CDR3 is CARLQGRDTEAFF. For the CDR3, the DNA is TGTGCCAGACTACAGGGACGTGACACTGAAGCTTTCTTT. The full variable domain, with the rest looked up from reference TRBV2 and TRBJ1-1, is EPEVTQTPSHQVTQMGQEVILRCVPISNHLYFYWYRQILGQKVEFLVSFYNNEISEKSEIFDDQFSVERPDGSNFTLKIRSTKLEDSAMYFCARLQGRDTEAFFGQGTRLTVV.

V gene TRBV18 combines with J gene TRBJ2-3; 7 positions agree with TRBD2. V shed 0 bases, J shed 2 bases, and the junction held 8 bases outside the gene matches. CDR3 size: 17 residues. Germline values: CDR1 KGHSH, CDR2 LQKENI. The DNA of the CDR3 is TGTGCCAGCTCACCACCCGCGTGGGGGGGAAACACAGATACGCAGTATTTT. As protein: CASSPPAWGGNTDTQYF.

This clone was picked up one time. V gene TRBV6-6 combines with J gene TRBJ1-1; no clear D. The CDR3 has 11 residues. Germline loops: CDR1 MNHNY, CDR2 SVGAGI (reference sequence). V lost 2 bases and J 7 bases, leaving 5 bases between the germline ends. The CDR3 here is CASSYRYEAFF. CDR3 sequence (DNA): TGTGCCAGCAGTTACCGGTATGAAGCTTTCTTT.

V and J are TRBV19 and TRBJ2-7; D assignment may be TRBD1 or TRBD2 (5 bases each). V lost 6 bases and J 5 bases, leaving 20 bases between the germline ends. CDR3 size: 15 residues. Germline CDR1 is LNHDA and CDR2 is SQIVND (reference sequence). The CDR3 protein is CASRRGPDANHEQYF. The CDR3 coding sequence is TGTGCCAGTAGGAGGGGACCGGATGCGAACCACGAGCAGTACTTC. The variable domain in full, with the rest retrieved from reference TRBV19 and TRBJ2-7, is DGGITQSPKYLFRKEGQNVTLSCEQNLNHDAMYWYRQDPGQGLRLIYYSQIVNDFQKGDIAEGYSVSREKKESFPLTVTSAQKNPTAFYLCASRRGPDANHEQYFGPGTRLTVT.

The V and J genes are TRBV4-1 and TRBJ2-2; 13 nucleotides line up with TRBD2. The germline gives CDR1 MGHRA, CDR2 YSYEKL. V lost 4 bases, J lost 7 bases, and 12 bases stayed unmatched. The CDR3 is made up of 18 amino acids. CDR3 coding DNA: TGCGCCAGCAGCCGCCCCGGTGGACTAGCGGGAGCGGGCGGGGAGCTGTTTTTT. This encodes CASSRPGGLAGAGGELFF.

The chain employs TRBV4-1 and TRBJ1-5, with D hard to call. The germline gives CDR1 MGHRA, CDR2 YSYEKL. The CDR3 is made up of 16 amino acids. Trimming took 1 base from V and 2 from J, leaving 12 bases between them. This chain's CDR3 is CASSQVEARGNQPQHF. In DNA form, the CDR3 reads TGCGCCAGCAGCCAAGTTGAAGCTAGAGGCAATCAGCCCCAGCATTTT.

The genes are TRBV19 and TRBJ2-5, with D uncertain. The length of the CDR3 is 15 residues. The V end was cut by 1 base, the J end by 7 bases, with 16 bases between. Germline CDR1 reads LNHDA; CDR2 reads SQIVND (reference sequence). The CDR3: CASSIVGAQDGTQYF. The CDR3 DNA follows: TGTGCCAGTAGTATAGTCGGAGCCCAAGACGGGACCCAGTACTTC.

This clone has only one observation. The chain combines TRBV5-6 with TRBJ1-1, with 7 bases identical to TRBD1. In germline, CDR1 is SGHDT, CDR2 YYEEEE. The trim removed 1 base at V and 3 bases at J, leaving 0 bases unmatched. This CDR3 is built from 13 residues. CDR3 in DNA: TGTGCCAGCAGCTTGAGGGGGCACACTGAAGCTTTCTTT. Translation gives CASSLRGHTEAFF.

This clone was seen only once. This rearrangement joins TRBV29-1 to TRBJ2-7; 12 bases map to TRBD2. From germline, CDR1 is SQVTM and CDR2 ANQGSEA. The CDR3 consists of 14 residues. J lost 3 bases, V lost 7 bases, and 7 bases had no gene match. The CDR3 DNA reads as TGCAGCGCTCGGACTAGCGGGGACGACTACGAGCAGTACTTC. Its protein is CSARTSGDDYEQYF.

The V and J genes are TRBV19 and TRBJ2-1; TRBD2 matches 9 bases. Looked up from germline, CDR1 is LNHDA and CDR2 is SQIVND (reference sequence). The CDR3 is 17 amino acids. The V gene end was trimmed by 2 bases and the J gene end by 5 bases; junction bases not matched to a gene: 10. CDR3 loop: CASSIRSSGRSNNEQFF. The DNA of the CDR3 is TGTGCCAGTAGTATAAGGAGTAGCGGGAGATCTAACAATGAGCAGTTCTTC.

The J gene is TRBJ1-1, the V gene TRBV19; D ambiguous. CDR1 and CDR2 (germline): LNHDA, SQIVND (reference sequence). V shed 5 bases and J shed 1 base, with 14 bases lying between them. This CDR3 comprises 15 residues. The CDR3 DNA follows: TGTGCCAGTAGTTCGCCCAGGTTCCCGAACACTGAAGCTTTCTTT. It codes for CASSSPRFPNTEAFF.

DNA of the CDR3: TGTGCCATCAGTGGTTCAGGGGGTGAAGAGACCCAGTACTTC. Amino acids: CAISGSGGEETQYF. The chain links TRBV10-3 to TRBJ2-5; TRBD1 aligns across 7 bases. Trimming at V came to 4 bases and at J to 3 bases, leaving 5 bases not matched to a gene. This CDR3 is built from 14 residues. Germline CDR1 ENHRY, CDR2 SYGVKD.

This rearrangement joins TRBV14 to TRBJ2-7; D may be TRBD1 or TRBD2 (5 bases each). CDR3 length: 15 amino acids. V was shortened by 4 bases and J by 1 base, with 14 bases between the two germline ends. From germline, CDR1 is SGHDN and CDR2 FVKESK. CDR3 amino acids: CASSRGTTPSYEQYF. Written as DNA, the CDR3 is TGTGCCAGCAGCCGAGGGACCACACCATCCTACGAGCAGTACTTC.